This T cell receptor beta chain was retrieved from a study of Graves' ophthalmopathy and Graves' hyperthyroidism. Study at large: Untreated patients at initial diagnosis provided peripheral blood.

This CDR3 has 18 amino acids. Between the trimmed V and J ends, which lost 5 bases and 4 bases, there was a span of 21 bases. Per the germline V gene, CDR1 is SGHVS and CDR2 is FQNEAQ. RNA transcripts provided the template for amplifying TCR beta CDR3 regions. The first-round RT-PCR employed HTBI primers together with the Qiagen OneStep RT-PCR kit. A multiplex PCR was then performed as the second round. MiXCR was run by TCRdb on the multiplex PCR reads, yielding one entry per CDR3 protein. In the table there are 200,000 to 250,000 distinct CDR3 sequences, roughly 50% of which are singletons. The sequence came from an adult man with Graves' ophthalmopathy. The rearrangement uses TRBV7-8 and TRBJ2-6; D could derive from TRBD1 or TRBD2 (5 bases each). The specimen sequenced was peripheral blood. CDR3 DNA: TGTGCCAGCAGCCCCTGGGACCGCTTCTCGAGAGGGGCCAACGTCCTGACTTTC. It translates to CASSPWDRFSRGANVLTF.